This T cell receptor beta chain was obtained from a study of blood T cell repertoires in COVID-19. Study details: Recovery meant two consecutive negative NP/OP PCR tests, professional clearance, or resolved symptoms. Donors in the United States, Italy and Spain gave samples during acute or convalescent COVID-19. From T cells, B-cell-depleted T cells, or PBMCs came the material, which was cDNA or gDNA.

In terms of age and location, participants ranged from roughly 18 to 90 years and lived in approximately 26 US areas. The protocol was immunoSEQ multiplex PCR, while the TCRdb copy is restricted to in-frame clones and leaves out a portion. The sample lists 350,000 to 400,000 clones, about 90% occurring once. The sequenced sample consisted of PBMCs or T cells enriched from blood (not recorded which). The TCR comes from a man aged 35-49 years in a cohort exposed to, infected with or recovered from COVID-19 (not recorded which).

As DNA, the CDR3 is TGTGCCAGCAGCCAAGACGGGGGGGAGAATGTGCCCCAGCATTTT. This encodes CASSQDGGENVPQHF. This chain connects TRBV4-2 to TRBJ1-5; D possibly corresponds to TRBD1 (5 bases). Trimming shortened V by 0 bases and J by 9 bases, and 15 bases separated the two germline ends. Germline V lookup: CDR1 LGHNA, CDR2 YNFKEQ. This CDR3 contains 15 residues.